The entry below gives a single T cell receptor beta chain sequence along with its context. Its target is unknown. This entry belongs to a study of cytomegalovirus exposure and HLA in healthy donors. Sequenced by immunoSEQ multiplex PCR; TCRdb stores in-frame clones only, minus some. Of around 120,000 clones listed, 88% were seen once; the top ten hold about 1.7%. In germline, CDR1 is SGHNT, CDR2 YENEEA. This CDR3 has 17 residues. The V end lost 1 base, the J end lost 5 bases, and 21 bases lay between the germline ends. Study-wide points: The listing of 150 to 200 TCR beta chains classed them as cytomegalovirus-associated. Most TCR sequences were seen very rarely across donors, but some public TCRs occurred in many. Reports indicated that the classifier achieved high specificity and sensitivity in diagnosing cytomegalovirus status.

The sequenced sample was PBMCs. V gene TRBV11-3 combines with J gene TRBJ2-7; D might be TRBD2 (6 bases). This clonotype originated in a man younger than 30 in good health and CMV-seronegative. DNA for the CDR3: TGTGCCAGCAGCTTAGGTTTTTGGGGGGAGCGATTGGACGAGCAGTACTTC. This translates into CASSLGFWGERLDEQYF.